This T cell receptor (beta chain) was sequenced during a study of T cells in localized non-small cell lung cancer. Study findings and constraints: There was higher T cell clonality in uninvolved adjacent lung than in tumor, and it was highest there. The tumor had only one region sequenced, so heterogeneity remains possible.

Germline V gene sequence: CDR1 SGHTA, CDR2 FQGTGA. V shed 6 bases and J 2 bases; nucleotides not matched to a gene: 6. This CDR3 region has 15 residues. Measured with immunoSEQ multiplex PCR; TCRdb has only the in-frame clones, and not every one. The table includes fewer than 25,000 clones, around 85% detected once. As to this clone: Its antigen is unknown.

The sequence was obtained from a woman aged 40-75 years with stage I lung adenocarcinoma. V is TRBV7-3 and J is TRBJ2-3, with TRBD2 identical over 9 bases. The source material was peripheral blood, sampled before any cancer treatment. The CDR3 here is CASSPSGIATDTQYF. CDR3 in DNA: TGTGCCAGCAGTCCTAGCGGGATCGCCACAGATACGCAGTATTTT.